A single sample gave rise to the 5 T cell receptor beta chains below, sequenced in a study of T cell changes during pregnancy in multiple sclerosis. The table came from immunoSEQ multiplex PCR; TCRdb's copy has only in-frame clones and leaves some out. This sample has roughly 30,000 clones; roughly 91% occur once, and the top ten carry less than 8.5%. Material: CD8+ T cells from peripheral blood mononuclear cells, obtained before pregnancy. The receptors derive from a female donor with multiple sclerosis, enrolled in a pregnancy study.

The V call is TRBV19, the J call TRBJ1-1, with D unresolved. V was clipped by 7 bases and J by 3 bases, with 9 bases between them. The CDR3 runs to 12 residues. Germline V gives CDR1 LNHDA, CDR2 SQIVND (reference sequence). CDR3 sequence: CASNRPDTEAFF. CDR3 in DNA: TGTGCCAGTAACAGACCAGACACTGAAGCTTTCTTT.

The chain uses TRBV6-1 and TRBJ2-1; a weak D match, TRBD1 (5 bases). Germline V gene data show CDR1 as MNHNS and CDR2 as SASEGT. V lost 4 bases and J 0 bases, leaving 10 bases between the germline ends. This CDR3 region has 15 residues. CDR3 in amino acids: CASSVGPSSYNEQFF. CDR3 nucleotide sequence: TGTGCCAGCAGTGTGGGGCCAAGCTCCTACAATGAGCAGTTCTTC.

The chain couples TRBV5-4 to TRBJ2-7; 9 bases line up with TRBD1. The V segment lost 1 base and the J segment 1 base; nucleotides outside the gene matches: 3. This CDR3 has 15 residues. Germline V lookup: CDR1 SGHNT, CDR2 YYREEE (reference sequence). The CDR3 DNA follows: TGTGCCAGCAGCTTGCAGACAGGGGGTTCCTACGAGCAGTACTTC. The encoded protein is CASSLQTGGSYEQYF.

The CDR3 DNA reads as TGTGCCACCGCGTGGATGCAGCGCTCCTACGAGCAGTACTTC. Translation gives CATAWMQRSYEQYF. The genes are TRBV6-6 and TRBJ2-7; D gene uncertain. V was pared by 10 bases and J by 0 bases, with 16 bases between. This CDR3 comprises 14 residues. The germline V gene has CDR1 MNHNY and CDR2 SVGAGI (reference sequence).

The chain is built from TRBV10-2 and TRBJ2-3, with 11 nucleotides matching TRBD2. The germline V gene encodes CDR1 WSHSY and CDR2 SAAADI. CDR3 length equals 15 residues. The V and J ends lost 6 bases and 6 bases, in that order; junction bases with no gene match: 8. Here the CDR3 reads CASRLAGGPPDTQYF. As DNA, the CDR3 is TGCGCCAGCAGGCTAGCGGGGGGCCCCCCGGATACGCAGTATTTT.